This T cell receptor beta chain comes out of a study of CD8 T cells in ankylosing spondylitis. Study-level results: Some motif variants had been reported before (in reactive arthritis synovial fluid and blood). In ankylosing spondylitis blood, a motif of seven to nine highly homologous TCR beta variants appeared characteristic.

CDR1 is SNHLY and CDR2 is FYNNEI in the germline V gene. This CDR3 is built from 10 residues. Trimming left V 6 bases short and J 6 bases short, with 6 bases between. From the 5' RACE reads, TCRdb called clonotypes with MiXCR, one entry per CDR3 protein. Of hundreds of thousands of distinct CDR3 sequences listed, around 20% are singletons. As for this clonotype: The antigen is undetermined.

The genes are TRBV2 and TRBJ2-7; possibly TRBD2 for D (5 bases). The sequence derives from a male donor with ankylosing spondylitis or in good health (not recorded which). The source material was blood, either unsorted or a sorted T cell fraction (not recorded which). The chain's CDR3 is CASRGAEQYF. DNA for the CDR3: TGTGCCAGCAGGGGAGCCGAGCAGTACTTC. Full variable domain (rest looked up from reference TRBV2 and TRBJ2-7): EPEVTQTPSHQVTQMGQEVILRCVPISNHLYFYWYRQILGQKVEFLVSFYNNEISEKSEIFDDQFSVERPDGSNFTLKIRSTKLEDSAMYFCASRGAEQYFGPGTRLTVT.